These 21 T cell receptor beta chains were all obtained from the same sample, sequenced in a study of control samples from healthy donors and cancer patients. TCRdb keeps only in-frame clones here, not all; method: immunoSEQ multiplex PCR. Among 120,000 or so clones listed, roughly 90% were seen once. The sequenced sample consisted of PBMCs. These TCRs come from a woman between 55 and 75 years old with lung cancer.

The CDR3 spells CASSELASGGQETQYF. The DNA of the CDR3 is TGTGCCAGCAGTGAATTAGCTAGCGGGGGCCAAGAGACCCAGTACTTC. The rearrangement joins TRBV2 to TRBJ2-5; 10 bases map to TRBD2. This CDR3 contains 16 residues. The ends lost 2 bases at V and 1 base at J; junction bases unmatched: 4. From germline, CDR1 is SNHLY and CDR2 FYNNEI.

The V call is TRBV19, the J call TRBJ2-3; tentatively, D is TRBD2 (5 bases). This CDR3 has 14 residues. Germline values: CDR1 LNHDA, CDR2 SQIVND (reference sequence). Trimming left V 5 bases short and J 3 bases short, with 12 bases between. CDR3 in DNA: TGTGCCAGTAGTCTAATGGAGGAGACAGATACGCAGTATTTT. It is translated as CASSLMEETDTQYF.

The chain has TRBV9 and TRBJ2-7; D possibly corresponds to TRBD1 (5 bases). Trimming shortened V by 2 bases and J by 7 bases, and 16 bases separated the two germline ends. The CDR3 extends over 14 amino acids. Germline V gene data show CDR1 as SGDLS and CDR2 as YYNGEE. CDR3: CASSVGSVGLEQYF. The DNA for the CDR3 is TGTGCCAGCAGCGTGGGATCGGTGGGGCTTGAGCAGTACTTC.

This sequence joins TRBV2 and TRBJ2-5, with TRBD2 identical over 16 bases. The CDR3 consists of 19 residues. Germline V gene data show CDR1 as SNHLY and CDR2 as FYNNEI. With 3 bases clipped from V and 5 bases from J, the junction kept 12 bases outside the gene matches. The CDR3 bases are TGTGCCAGCAGTGACCCATCTGGGACTAGCGGGAGGGCCGGTGAGACCCAGTACTTC. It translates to CASSDPSGTSGRAGETQYF.

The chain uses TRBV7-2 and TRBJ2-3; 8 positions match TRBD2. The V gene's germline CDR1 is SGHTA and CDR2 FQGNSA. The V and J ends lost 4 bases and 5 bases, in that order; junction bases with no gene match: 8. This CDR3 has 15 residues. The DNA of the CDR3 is TGTGCCAGCAGCTCAGCCGGGACTAGAGGAGATACGCAGTATTTT. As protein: CASSSAGTRGDTQYF.

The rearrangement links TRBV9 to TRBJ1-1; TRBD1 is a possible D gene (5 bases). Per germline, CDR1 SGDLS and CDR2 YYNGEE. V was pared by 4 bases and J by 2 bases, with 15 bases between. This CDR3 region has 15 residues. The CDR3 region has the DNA TGTGCCAGCAGCCCACCCAGGGCCCTTAACACTGAAGCTTTCTTT. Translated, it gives CASSPPRALNTEAFF.

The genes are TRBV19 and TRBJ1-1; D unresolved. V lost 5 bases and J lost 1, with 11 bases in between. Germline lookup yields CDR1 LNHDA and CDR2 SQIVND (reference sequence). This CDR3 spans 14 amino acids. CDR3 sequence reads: CASSLGTGNTEAFF. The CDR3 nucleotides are TGTGCCAGTAGTCTGGGAACGGGGAACACTGAAGCTTTCTTT.

The CDR3 DNA follows: TGTGCCAGCAGCTTAGATGGCGGCGGGAGAGGAAGAGAGACCCAGTACTTC. Its translation is CASSLDGGGRGRETQYF. This sequence joins TRBV11-3 and TRBJ2-5; 7 nucleotides agree with TRBD2. Germline V gene lookup returns CDR1 SGHNT and CDR2 YENEEA. The length of the CDR3 is 17 residues. V was pared by 0 bases and J by 4 bases, with 11 bases of the junction left unmatched.

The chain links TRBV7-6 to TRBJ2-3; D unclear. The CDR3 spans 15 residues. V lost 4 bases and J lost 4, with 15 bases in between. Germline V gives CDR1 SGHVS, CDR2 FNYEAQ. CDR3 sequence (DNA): TGTGCCAGCAGCTCTCTGGGTTACGGCGCAGATACGCAGTATTTT. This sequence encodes CASSSLGYGADTQYF.

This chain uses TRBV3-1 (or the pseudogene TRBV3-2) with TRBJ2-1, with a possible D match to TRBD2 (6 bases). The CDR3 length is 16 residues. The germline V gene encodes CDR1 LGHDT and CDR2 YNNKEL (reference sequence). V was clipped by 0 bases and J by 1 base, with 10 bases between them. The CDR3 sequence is CASSQEQRASYNEQFF. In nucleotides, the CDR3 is TGTGCCAGCAGCCAAGAACAGCGGGCGTCCTACAATGAGCAGTTCTTC.

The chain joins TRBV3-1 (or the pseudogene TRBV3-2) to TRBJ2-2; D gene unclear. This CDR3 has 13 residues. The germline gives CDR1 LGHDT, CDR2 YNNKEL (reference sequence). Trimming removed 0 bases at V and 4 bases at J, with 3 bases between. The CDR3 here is CASSQDPTGELFF. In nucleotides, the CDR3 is TGTGCCAGCAGCCAAGATCCCACCGGGGAGCTGTTTTTT.

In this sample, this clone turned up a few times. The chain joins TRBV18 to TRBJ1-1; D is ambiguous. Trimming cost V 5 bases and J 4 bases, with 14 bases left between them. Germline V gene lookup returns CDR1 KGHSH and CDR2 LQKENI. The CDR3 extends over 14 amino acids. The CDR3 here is CASSTETQATEAFF. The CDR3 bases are TGTGCCAGCTCAACCGAGACTCAGGCCACTGAAGCTTTCTTT.

The CDR3 DNA is TGTGCCAGCAGTAAGGTACAGGGTAGGGATCAGCCCCAGCATTTT. It yields the protein CASSKVQGRDQPQHF. The chain is built from TRBV6-6 and TRBJ1-5, with TRBD1 as a possible D gene (6 bases). The CDR3 loop spans 15 amino acids. The V gene lost 5 bases and the J gene lost 5 bases, with 16 bases spanning the gap. CDR1 and CDR2 from the germline V gene are MNHNY and SVGAGI (reference sequence).

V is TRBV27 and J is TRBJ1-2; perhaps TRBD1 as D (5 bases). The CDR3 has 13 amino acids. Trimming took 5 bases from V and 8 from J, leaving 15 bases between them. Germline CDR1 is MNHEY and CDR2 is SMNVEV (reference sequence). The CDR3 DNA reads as TGTGCCAGCAGTAAGGGACTTAGGGGCGGCTACACCTTC. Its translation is CASSKGLRGGYTF.

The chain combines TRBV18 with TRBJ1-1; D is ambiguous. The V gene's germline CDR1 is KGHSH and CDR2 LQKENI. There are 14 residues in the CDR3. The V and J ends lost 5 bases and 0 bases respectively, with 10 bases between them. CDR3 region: CASSNRDMNTEAFF. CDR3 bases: TGTGCCAGCTCAAACCGGGATATGAACACTGAAGCTTTCTTT.

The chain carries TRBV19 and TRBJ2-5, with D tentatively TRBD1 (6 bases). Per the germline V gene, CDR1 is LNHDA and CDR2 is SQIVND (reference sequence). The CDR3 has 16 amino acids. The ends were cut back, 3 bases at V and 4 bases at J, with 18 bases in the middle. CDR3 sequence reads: CASSIRGSSLGETQYF. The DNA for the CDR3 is TGTGCCAGTAGTATCAGGGGAAGCTCACTGGGAGAGACCCAGTACTTC.

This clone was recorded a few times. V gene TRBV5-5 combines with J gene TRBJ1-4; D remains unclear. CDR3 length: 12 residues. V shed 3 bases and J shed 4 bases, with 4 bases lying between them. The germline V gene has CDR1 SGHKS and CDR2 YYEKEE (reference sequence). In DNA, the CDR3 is TGTGCCAGCAGCTGGATTAATGAAAAACTGTTTTTT. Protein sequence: CASSWINEKLFF.

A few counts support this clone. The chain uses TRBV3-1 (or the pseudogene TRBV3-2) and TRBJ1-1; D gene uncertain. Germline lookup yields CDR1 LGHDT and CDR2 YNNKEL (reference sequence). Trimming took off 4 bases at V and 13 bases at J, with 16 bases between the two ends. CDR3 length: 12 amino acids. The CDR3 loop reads CASSRGPPRYFF. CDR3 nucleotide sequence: TGTGCCAGCAGCCGGGGTCCCCCTCGGTATTTCTTT.

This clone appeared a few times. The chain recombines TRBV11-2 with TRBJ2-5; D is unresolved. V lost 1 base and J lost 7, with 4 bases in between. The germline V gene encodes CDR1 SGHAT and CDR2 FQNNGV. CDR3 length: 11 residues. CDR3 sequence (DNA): TGTGCCAGCAGCTTAGGAGGGACCCAGTACTTC. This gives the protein CASSLGGTQYF.

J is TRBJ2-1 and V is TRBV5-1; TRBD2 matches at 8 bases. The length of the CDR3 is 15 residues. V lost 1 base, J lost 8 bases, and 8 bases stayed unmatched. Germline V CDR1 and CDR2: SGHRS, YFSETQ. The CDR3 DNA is TGCGCCAGCAGCTTGATGAGCGGGGGTGCGGATGAGCAGTTCTTC. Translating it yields CASSLMSGGADEQFF.

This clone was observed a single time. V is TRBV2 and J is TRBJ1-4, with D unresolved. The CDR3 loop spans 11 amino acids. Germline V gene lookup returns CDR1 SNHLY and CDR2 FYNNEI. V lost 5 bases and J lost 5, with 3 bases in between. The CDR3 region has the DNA TGTGCCAGCAGTCAAAATGAAAAACTGTTTTTT. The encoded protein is CASSQNEKLFF.